The T cell receptor beta chain described here comes from a study of breast tumors, draining lymph nodes, adjacent tissues. General study results and limits: Data only fit, rather than demonstrated, lymph node origin of most tumor T cells. Data fit most tumor T cells coming from lymph node, expanding in tumor.

TCRdb re-derived calls from the multiplex PCR reads in MiXCR, one entry per CDR3 protein. The table records tens of thousands of distinct CDR3 sequences, under 25% of them present only once. Axillary draining lymph nodes of breast cancer patients supplied the node samples. This clonotype came up many times. Its target is unknown. The V end lost 1 base, the J end lost 5 bases, and 13 bases lay between the germline ends. Per germline, CDR1 SGHRS and CDR2 YFSETQ. The length of the CDR3 is 14 residues. Sequencing was carried out using axillary lymph node tissue. V gene TRBV5-1 combines with J gene TRBJ2-7; weak D call: TRBD2 (5 bases). The clonotype was recovered from a female donor with breast cancer. Some clones in this sample may be carry-over from other donors' samples. The DNA for the CDR3 is TGCGCCAGCAGCTTGTACACGGGATCCCACGAGCAGTACTTC. It codes for CASSLYTGSHEQYF.